This T cell receptor beta chain was obtained from a study of blood T cell repertoires in COVID-19. Study summary: Sites across the United States, Italy and Spain contributed samples from acute and convalescent COVID-19.

The CDR3 spans 14 residues. Germline values: CDR1 LNHDA, CDR2 SQIVND (reference sequence). V gave up 3 bases and J gave up 6 bases, with 12 bases separating them. Produced via immunoSEQ multiplex PCR; TCRdb's table is partial and in-frame only. The table lists under 40,000 clones, roughly 84% of them singletons. Sequencing was carried out using peripheral blood. The TCR sequence derives from a man in his fifties with active or convalescent COVID-19. V gene TRBV19 combines with J gene TRBJ1-5; D is undetermined. CDR3 amino acids: CASSIRQVAQPQHF. CDR3 sequence (DNA): TGTGCCAGTAGTATTCGGCAGGTCGCTCAGCCCCAGCATTTT.